What follows are 9 T cell receptor beta chains derived from one specimen sequenced in a study of regulatory T cells in long-lasting Graves disease. As for time point: newly diagnosed GD, antithyroid drugs for less than 3 months. Isolated PBMC RNA provided the starting material for the TCR library. In building TCR beta libraries, iRepertoire HTBI primers were used together with Arm-PCR of CDR3 regions. TCRdb reprocessed the multiplex PCR reads with MiXCR, giving one entry per CDR3 protein. The top ten hold 12% of the sample, which has 530,000 or so distinct CDR3 sequences, about 16% seen once. These data were likewise used in another study, on T cells in Graves' hyperthyroidism and ophthalmopathy.

This material consisted of peripheral blood mononuclear cells (PBMCs), taken at new diagnosis, from a patient treated with antithyroid drugs. These receptors were collected from a young man with Graves disease.

This clonotype came up a few times. The chain is built from TRBV28 and TRBJ1-5; tentatively, D is TRBD1 (6 bases). The V end lost 4 bases, the J end lost 6 bases, and 16 bases lay between the germline ends. CDR1 and CDR2 from the germline V gene are MDHEN and SYDVKM. This CDR3 has 15 residues. This CDR3 reads CASSSWGGEAQPQHF. Here the CDR3 DNA reads TGTGCCAGCAGTTCCTGGGGGGGCGAGGCTCAGCCCCAGCATTTT.

This clonotype occurred many times. The chain recombines TRBV20-1 with TRBJ1-1; no reliable D call. Germline V lookup: CDR1 DFQATT, CDR2 SNEGSKA (reference sequence). V lost 0 bases and J lost 3, with 11 bases in between. The CDR3 covers 14 residues. CDR3 DNA sequence: TGCAGTGCTAGAGATCTGGCCGGGTACACTGAAGCTTTCTTT. It codes for CSARDLAGYTEAFF.

V is TRBV24-1 and J is TRBJ2-2; D assignment may be TRBD1 or TRBD2 (5 bases each). The CDR3 has 12 amino acids. Germline CDR1 is KGHDR and CDR2 is SFDVKD. V lost 9 bases and J 3 bases, leaving 7 bases between the germline ends. The CDR3 DNA reads TGTGCCACCCTGGGGGACACCGGGGAGCTGTTTTTT. This codes for CATLGDTGELFF.

This clonotype was recorded many times. This rearrangement joins TRBV28 to TRBJ2-2, with TRBD1 matching 10 bases. The CDR3 has 18 amino acids. V shed 6 bases, J shed 2 bases, and the junction held 12 bases outside the gene matches. CDR1 MDHEN and CDR2 SYDVKM come from the germline V gene. DNA for the CDR3: TGTGCCAGCAGCCGGGACAGGGGCCGCCCCGGTAACACCGGGGAGCTGTTTTTT. It codes for CASSRDRGRPGNTGELFF.

The chain is built from TRBV5-1 and TRBJ2-1; 10 nucleotides match TRBD2. Germline lookup yields CDR1 SGHRS and CDR2 YFSETQ. CDR3 length: 16 amino acids. With 4 bases clipped from V and 8 bases from J, the junction kept 12 bases outside the gene matches. The CDR3 coding sequence is TGCGCCAGCAGCGAACGGCTAAGCGGGAGGGAAGATGAGCAGTTCTTC. It codes for CASSERLSGREDEQFF.

This clonotype is a singleton in its sample. The chain couples TRBV19 to TRBJ1-2, with 9 bases aligning to TRBD1. The CDR3 spans 15 residues. V was pared by 5 bases and J by 2 bases, with 6 bases of the junction left unmatched. Germline values: CDR1 LNHDA, CDR2 SQIVND (reference sequence). CDR3: CASSPGTGINYGYTF. The CDR3 DNA reads TGTGCCAGTAGTCCCGGGACAGGGATCAACTATGGCTACACCTTC.

This clonotype was picked up many times. J is TRBJ1-1 and V is TRBV3-1, with 8 bases matching TRBD1. Trimming removed 1 base from V and 3 bases from J; junction bases left unmatched: 7. The CDR3 sequence is 16 residues long. CDR1 and CDR2 from the germline V gene are LGHDT and YNNKEL (reference sequence). The CDR3 DNA reads as TGTGCCAGCAGCCAAGGGCCAATCAGGGGGCACACTGAAGCTTTCTTT. It yields the protein CASSQGPIRGHTEAFF.

This clonotype showed up just a few times. The chain couples TRBV20-1 to TRBJ2-5; the match to TRBD1 covers 8 bases. The junction had 5 bases not matched to a gene; V was cut back by 4 bases and J by 4 bases. The CDR3 sequence is 13 residues long. The germline V gene encodes CDR1 DFQATT and CDR2 SNEGSKA (reference sequence). The CDR3 loop is CSATLDRGETQYF. DNA for the CDR3: TGCAGTGCTACCCTCGACAGGGGAGAGACCCAGTACTTC.

This clonotype appeared a few times. The chain combines TRBV7-9 with TRBJ2-1; perhaps TRBD1 as D (5 bases). Trimming left V 2 bases short and J 5 bases short, with 10 bases between. CDR1 is SEHNR, CDR2 FQNEAQ, per germline (reference sequence). The CDR3 is 14 residues long. The CDR3 reads CASSLIVGDNEQFF. In DNA, the CDR3 is TGTGCCAGCAGCTTAATCGTAGGGGACAATGAGCAGTTCTTC. The full variable domain, its missing parts supplied by reference TRBV7-9 and TRBJ2-1, is DTGVSQNPRHKITKRGQNVTFRCDPISEHNRLYWYRQTLGQGPEFLTYFQNEAQLEKSRLLSDRFSAERPKGSFSTLEIQRTEQGDSAMYLCASSLIVGDNEQFFGPGTRLTVL.